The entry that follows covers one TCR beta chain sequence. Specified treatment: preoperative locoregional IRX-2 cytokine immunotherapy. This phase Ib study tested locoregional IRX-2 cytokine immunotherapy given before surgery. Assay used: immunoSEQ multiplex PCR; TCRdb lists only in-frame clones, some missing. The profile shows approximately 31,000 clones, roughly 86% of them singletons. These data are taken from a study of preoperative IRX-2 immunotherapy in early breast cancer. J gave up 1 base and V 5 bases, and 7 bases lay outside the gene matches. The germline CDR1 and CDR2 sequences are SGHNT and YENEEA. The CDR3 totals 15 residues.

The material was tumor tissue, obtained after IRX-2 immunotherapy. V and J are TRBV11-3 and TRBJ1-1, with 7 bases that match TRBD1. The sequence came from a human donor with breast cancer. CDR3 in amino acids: CASSQPDRENTEAFF. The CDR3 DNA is TGTGCCAGCAGCCAGCCTGACAGGGAGAACACTGAAGCTTTCTTT. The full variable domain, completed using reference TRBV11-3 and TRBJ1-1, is EAGVVQSPRYKIIEKKQPVAFWCNPISGHNTLYWYLQNLGQGPELLIRYENEEAVDDSQLPKDRFSAERLKGVDSTLKIQPAELGDSAVYLCASSQPDRENTEAFFGQGTRLTVV.